This T cell receptor (beta chain) was profiled in a study of shared clonotypes between healthy human individuals. On this clone itself: Its cognate antigen is unknown. One junction end disagrees with the germline gene, perhaps due to a read error.

Several immunoSEQ 96-well plates shared each subset's DNA, each plate a replicate. Only in-frame clones appear in the TCRdb table, and some are missing; sequencing was by immunoSEQ multiplex PCR. The sample lists some 2,000,000 clones, 85% to 95% occurring once. The CDR3 totals 15 residues. CDR1 is SSHAT, CDR2 FNYEAQ, per germline (reference sequence). Broader study findings: The generation probabilities recorded for non-shared clonotypes fell below those of clonotypes shared by all four donors.

This clonotype was obtained from a man aged 18 to 29 in good health. This chain joins TRBV7-7 and TRBJ2-3, with D possibly being TRBD2 (7 bases). The sample comprised naive CD4+ T cells sorted from blood. The sample's subset: CD45RA+ positively selected. The CDR3 DNA sequence: TGTGCTAGCAGCCAGAGCGGGACAAGCACAGATACGCAGTATTTT. Protein: CASSQSGTSTDTQYF.